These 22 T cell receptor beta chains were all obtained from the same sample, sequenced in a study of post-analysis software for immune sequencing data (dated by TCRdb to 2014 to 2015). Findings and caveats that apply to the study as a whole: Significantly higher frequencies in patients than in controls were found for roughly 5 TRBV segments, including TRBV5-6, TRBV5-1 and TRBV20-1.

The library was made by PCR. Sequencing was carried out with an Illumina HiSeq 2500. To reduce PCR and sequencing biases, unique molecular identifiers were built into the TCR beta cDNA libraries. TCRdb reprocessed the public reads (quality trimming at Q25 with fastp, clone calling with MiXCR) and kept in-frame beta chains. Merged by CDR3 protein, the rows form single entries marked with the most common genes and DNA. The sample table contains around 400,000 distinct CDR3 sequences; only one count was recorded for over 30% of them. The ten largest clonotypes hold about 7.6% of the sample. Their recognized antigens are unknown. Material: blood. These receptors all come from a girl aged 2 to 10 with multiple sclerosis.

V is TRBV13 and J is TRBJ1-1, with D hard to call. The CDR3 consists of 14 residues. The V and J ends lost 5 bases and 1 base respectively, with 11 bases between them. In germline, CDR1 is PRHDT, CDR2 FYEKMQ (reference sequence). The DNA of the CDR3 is TGTGCCAGCAGCCCCCGCCTCCGGAACACTGAAGCTTTCTTT. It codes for CASSPRLRNTEAFF.

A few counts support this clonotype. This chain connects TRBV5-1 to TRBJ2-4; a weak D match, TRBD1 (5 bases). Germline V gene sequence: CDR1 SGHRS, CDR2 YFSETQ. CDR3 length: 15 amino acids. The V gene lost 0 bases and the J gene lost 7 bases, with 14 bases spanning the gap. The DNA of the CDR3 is TGCGCCAGCAGCTTGGAGGCAGGGCATTTCAACATTCAGTACTTC. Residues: CASSLEAGHFNIQYF.

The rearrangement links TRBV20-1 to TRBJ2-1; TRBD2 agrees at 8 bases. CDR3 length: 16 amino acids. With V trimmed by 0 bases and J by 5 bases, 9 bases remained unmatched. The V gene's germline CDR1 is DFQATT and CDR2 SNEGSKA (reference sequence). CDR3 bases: TGCAGTGCTAGAGAGGAAAGCGGGAGAGGGCACAATGAGCAGTTCTTC. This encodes CSAREESGRGHNEQFF.

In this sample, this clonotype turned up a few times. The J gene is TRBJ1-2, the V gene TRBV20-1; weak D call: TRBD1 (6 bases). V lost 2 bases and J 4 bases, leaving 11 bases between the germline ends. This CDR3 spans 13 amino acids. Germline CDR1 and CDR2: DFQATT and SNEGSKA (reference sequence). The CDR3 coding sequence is TGCAGTGCTAGAATGGGGGCGCGCTATGGCTACACCTTC. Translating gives CSARMGARYGYTF.

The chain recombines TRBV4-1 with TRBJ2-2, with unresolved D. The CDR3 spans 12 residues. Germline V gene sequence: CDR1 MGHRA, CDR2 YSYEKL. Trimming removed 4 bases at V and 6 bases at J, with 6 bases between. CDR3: CASSPPAGELFF. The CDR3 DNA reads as TGCGCCAGCAGCCCTCCAGCCGGGGAGCTGTTTTTT.

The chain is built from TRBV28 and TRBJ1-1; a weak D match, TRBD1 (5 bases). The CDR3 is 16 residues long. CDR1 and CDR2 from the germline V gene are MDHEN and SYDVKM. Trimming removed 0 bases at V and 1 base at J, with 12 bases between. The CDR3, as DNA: TGTGCCAGCAGTTTATGGGCAGGCGGGGGGAACACTGAAGCTTTCTTT. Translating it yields CASSLWAGGGNTEAFF. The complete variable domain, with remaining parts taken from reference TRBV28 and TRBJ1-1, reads DVKVTQSSRYLVKRTGEKVFLECVQDMDHENMFWYRQDPGLGLRLIYFSYDVKMKEKGDIPEGYSVSREKKERFSLILESASTNQTSMYLCASSLWAGGGNTEAFFGQGTRLTVV.

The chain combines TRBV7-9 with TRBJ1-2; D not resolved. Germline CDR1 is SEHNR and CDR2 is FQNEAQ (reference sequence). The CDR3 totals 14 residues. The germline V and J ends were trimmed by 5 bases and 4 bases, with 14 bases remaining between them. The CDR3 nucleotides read TGTGCCAGCAGCCCCCCGTATTATCCCTATGGCTACACCTTC. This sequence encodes CASSPPYYPYGYTF.

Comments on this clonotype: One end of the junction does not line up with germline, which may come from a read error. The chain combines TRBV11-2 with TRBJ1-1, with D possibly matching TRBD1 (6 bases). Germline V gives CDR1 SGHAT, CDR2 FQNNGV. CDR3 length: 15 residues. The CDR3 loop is CANSSGHTGSTEAFF. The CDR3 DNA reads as TGTGCCAACAGCTCCGGACATACAGGGAGCACTGAAGCTTTCTTT. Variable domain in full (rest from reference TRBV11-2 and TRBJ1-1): EAGVAQSPRYKIIEKRQSVAFWCNPISGHATLYWYQQILGQGPKLLIQFQNNGVVDDSQLPKDRFSAERLKGVDSTLKIQPAKLEDSAVYLCANSSGHTGSTEAFFGQGTRLTVV.

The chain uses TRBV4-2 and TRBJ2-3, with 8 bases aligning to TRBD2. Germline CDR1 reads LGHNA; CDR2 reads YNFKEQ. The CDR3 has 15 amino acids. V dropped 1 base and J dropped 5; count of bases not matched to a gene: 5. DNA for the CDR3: TGTGCCAGCAGCCAAGCGGGGGGGGTGGGAGATACGCAGTATTTT. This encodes CASSQAGGVGDTQYF.

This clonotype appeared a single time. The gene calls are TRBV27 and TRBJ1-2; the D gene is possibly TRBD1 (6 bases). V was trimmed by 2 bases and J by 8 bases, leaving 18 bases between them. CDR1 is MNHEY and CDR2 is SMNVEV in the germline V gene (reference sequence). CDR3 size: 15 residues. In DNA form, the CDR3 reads TGTGCCAGCAGTTTAGATGGGGGGCATTTTGTAGGCTACACCTTC. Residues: CASSLDGGHFVGYTF.

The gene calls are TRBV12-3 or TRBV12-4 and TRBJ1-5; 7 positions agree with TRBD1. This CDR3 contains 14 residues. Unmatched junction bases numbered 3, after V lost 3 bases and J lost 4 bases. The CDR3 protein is CASSFRQGNQPQHF. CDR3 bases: TGTGCCAGCAGTTTTCGACAGGGAAATCAGCCCCAGCATTTT.

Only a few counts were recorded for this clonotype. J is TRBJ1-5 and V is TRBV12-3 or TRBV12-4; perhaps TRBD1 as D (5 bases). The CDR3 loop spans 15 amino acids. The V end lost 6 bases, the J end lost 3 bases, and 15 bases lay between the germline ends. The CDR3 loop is CASSLLGGPNQPQHF. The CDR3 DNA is TGTGCCAGCAGCCTCCTTGGGGGACCCAATCAGCCCCAGCATTTT.

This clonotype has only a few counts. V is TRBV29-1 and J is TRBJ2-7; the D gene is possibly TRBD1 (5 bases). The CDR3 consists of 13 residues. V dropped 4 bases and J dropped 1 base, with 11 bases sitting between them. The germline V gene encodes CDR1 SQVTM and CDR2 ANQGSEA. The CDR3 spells CSVAQTESYEQYF. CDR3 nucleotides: TGCAGCGTTGCACAGACAGAATCCTACGAGCAGTACTTC.

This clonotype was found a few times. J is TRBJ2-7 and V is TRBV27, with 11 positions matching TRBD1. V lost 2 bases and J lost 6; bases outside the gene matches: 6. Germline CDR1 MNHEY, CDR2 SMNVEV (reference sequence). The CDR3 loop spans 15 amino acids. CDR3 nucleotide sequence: TGTGCCAGCAGTTTAGGGACAGGGGGAAATTCCGAGCAGTACTTC. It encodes CASSLGTGGNSEQYF.

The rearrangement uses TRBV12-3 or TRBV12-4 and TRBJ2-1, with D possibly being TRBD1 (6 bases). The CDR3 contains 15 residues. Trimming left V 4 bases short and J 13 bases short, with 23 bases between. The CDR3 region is CASSSRTDNESEQFF. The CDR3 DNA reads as TGTGCCAGCAGTTCCAGGACAGACAATGAGTCTGAACAGTTCTTC.

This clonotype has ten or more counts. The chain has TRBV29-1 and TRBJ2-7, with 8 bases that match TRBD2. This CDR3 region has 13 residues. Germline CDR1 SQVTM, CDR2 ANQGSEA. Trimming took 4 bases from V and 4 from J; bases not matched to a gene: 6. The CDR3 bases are TGCAGCGTTGCGGGTAGCGGGGATTACGAGCAGTACTTC. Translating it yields CSVAGSGDYEQYF.

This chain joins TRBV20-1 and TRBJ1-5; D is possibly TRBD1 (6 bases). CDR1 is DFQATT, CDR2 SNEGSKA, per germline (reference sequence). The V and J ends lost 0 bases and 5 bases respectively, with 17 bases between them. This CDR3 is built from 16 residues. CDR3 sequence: CSARDPQTGLDQPQHF. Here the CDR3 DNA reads TGCAGTGCTAGAGATCCACAGACAGGTCTGGATCAGCCCCAGCATTTT.

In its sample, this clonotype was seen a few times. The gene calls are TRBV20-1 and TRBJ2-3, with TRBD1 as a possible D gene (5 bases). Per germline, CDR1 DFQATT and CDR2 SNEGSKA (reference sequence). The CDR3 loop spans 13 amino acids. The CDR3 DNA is TGCAGCGCCTTGGTGGGGCTTGCAGATACGCAGTATTTT. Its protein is CSALVGLADTQYF.

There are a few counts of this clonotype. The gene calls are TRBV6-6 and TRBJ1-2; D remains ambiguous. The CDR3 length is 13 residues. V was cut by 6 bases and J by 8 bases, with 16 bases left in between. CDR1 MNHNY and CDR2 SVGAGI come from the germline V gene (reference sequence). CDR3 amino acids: CASSDYGLMGYTF. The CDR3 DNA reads TGTGCCAGCAGCGATTACGGGCTCATGGGCTACACCTTC.

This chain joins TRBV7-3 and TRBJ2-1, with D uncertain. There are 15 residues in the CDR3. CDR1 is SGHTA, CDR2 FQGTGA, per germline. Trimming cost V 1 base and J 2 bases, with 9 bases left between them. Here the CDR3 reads CASSLNSPPYNEQFF. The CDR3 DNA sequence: TGTGCCAGCAGCTTAAACAGCCCACCCTACAATGAGCAGTTCTTC.

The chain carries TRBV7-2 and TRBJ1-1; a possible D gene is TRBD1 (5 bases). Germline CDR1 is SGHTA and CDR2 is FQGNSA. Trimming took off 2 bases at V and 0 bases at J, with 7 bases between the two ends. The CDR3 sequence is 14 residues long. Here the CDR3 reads CASSLNRLNTEAFF. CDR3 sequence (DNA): TGTGCCAGCAGCTTAAACAGGCTGAACACTGAAGCTTTCTTT.

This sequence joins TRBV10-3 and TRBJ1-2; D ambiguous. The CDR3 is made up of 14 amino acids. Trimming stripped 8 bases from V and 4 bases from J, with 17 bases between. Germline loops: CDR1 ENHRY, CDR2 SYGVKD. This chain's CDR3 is CAIGRQTESYGYTF. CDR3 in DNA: TGTGCCATCGGTCGCCAGACGGAAAGCTATGGCTACACCTTC.